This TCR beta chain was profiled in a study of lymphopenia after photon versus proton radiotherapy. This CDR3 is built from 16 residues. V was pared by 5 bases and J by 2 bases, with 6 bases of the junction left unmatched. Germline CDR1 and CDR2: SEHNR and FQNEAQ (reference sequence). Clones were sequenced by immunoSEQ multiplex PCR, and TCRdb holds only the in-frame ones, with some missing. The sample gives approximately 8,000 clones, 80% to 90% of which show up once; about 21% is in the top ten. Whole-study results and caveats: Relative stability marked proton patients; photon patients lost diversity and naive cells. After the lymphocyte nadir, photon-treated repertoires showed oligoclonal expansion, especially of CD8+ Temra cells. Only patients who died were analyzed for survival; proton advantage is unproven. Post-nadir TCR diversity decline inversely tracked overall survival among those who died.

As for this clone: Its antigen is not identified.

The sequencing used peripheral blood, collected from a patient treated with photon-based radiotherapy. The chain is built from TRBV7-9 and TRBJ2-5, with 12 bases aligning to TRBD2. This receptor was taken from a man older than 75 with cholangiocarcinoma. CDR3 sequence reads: CASSPTSGGGQETQYF. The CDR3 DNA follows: TGTGCCAGCAGCCCGACTAGCGGGGGCGGACAAGAGACCCAGTACTTC.